This T cell receptor beta chain was captured by sequencing in a study of T cell repertoires in cytomegalovirus infection. At the level of the study: CMV infection and matching HLA type were both indicated by public TCR beta signatures. The study, taken as a whole, reports: Summed frequency of shared TCR beta families picked out CMV carriers who also had the relevant HLA. What dominated the ex vivo response were HLA-C-restricted CMV-specific TCR beta clonotypes.

TCRdb reprocessed the reads with MiXCR, giving one entry per CDR3 protein. The table lists about 300,000 distinct CDR3 sequences, approximately 8.9% of them singletons. Points on this clonotype: No antigen is known for it.

The source is a human donor in good health (CMV status not recorded). Some clones in this sample may be carry-over from other donors' samples. Sequenced: PBMCs.

The CDR3 reads CASSFPVDRGQETQYF. The CDR3 DNA is TGTGCCAGCAGCTTCCCCGTCGACAGGGGACAAGAGACCCAGTACTTC. J is TRBJ2-5 and V is TRBV7-9; 8 bases are a match to TRBD1. Germline V lookup: CDR1 SEHNR, CDR2 FQNEAQ (reference sequence). V lost 3 bases, J lost 2 bases, and 8 bases stayed unmatched. This CDR3 is built from 16 residues.